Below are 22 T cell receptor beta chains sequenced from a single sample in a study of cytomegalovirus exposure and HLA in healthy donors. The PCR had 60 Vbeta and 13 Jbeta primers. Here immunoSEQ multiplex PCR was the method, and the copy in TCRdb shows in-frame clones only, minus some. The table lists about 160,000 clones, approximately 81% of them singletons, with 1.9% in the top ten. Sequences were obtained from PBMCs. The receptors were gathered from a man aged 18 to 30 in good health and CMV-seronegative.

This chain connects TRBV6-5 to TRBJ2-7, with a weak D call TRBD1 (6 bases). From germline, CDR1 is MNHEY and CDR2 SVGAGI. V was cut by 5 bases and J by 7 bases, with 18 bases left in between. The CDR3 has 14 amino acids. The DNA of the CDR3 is TGTGCCAGCAGTGGACTTCTCCTCACAGGGGAGCAGTACTTC. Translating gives CASSGLLLTGEQYF.

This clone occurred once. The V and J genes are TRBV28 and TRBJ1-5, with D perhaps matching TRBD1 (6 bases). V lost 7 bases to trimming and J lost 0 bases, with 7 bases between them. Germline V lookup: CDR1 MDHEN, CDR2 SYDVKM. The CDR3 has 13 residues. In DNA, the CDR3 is TGTGCCAGCAAGGGGGATAGCAATCAGCCCCAGCATTTT. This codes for CASKGDSNQPQHF.

CDR3 bases: TGTGCCAGCAGCCAAGCGCCCGGGACAGGGGGAAACACCATATATTTT. Residues: CASSQAPGTGGNTIYF. V usage is TRBV13 and J usage is TRBJ1-3; 9 bases match TRBD1. This CDR3 has 16 amino acids. V lost 5 bases, J lost 4 bases, and 9 bases stayed unmatched. The germline V gene encodes CDR1 PRHDT and CDR2 FYEKMQ (reference sequence).

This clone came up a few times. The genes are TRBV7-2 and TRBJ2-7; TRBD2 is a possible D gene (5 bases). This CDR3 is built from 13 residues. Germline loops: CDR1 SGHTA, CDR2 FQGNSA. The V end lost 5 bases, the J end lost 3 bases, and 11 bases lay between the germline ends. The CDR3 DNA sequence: TGTGCCAGCAGCCTGTCTCGGGGCTACGAGCAGTACTTC. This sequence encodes CASSLSRGYEQYF.

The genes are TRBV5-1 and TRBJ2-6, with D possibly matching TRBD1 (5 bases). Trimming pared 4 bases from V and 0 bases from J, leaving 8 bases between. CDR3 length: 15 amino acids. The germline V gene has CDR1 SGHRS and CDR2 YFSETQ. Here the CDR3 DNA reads TGCGCCAGCAGCCAGACAGCCTCTGGGGCCAACGTCCTGACTTTC. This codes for CASSQTASGANVLTF.

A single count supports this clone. The CDR3 region is CASSKEMPGGLEAFF. The CDR3 coding sequence is TGTGCCAGCAGCAAAGAGATGCCAGGGGGCCTTGAAGCTTTCTTT. The chain combines TRBV21-1 with TRBJ1-1; the table names TRBD1, a call not compared with the DNA. TRBV21-1 is assigned pseudogene status. This CDR3 contains 15 residues.

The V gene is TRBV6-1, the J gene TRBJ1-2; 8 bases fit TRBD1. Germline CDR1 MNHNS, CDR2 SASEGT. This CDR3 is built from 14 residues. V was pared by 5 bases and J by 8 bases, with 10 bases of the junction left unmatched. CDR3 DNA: TGTGCCAGCAGTTTCCTGGACAGGGAAGGCGGCTACACCTTC. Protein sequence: CASSFLDREGGYTF.

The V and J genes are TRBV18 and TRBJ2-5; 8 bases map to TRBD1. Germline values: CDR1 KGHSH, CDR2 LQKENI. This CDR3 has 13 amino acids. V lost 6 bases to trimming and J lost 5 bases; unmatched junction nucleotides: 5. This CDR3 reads CASSQGAEETQYF. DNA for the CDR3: TGTGCCAGCTCCCAGGGGGCCGAGGAGACCCAGTACTTC. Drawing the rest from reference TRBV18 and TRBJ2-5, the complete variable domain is NAGVMQNPRHLVRRRGQEARLRCSPMKGHSHVYWYRQLPEEGLKFMVYLQKENIIDESGMPKERFSAEFPKEGPSILRIQQVVRGDSAAYFCASSQGAEETQYFGPGTRLLVL.

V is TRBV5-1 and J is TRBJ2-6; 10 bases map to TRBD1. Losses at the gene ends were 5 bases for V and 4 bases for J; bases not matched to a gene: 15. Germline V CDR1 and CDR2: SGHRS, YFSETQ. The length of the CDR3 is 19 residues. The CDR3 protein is CASRFVWDRGRRGANVLTF. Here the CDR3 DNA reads TGCGCCAGCAGGTTCGTGTGGGACAGGGGAAGGCGAGGGGCCAACGTCCTGACTTTC.

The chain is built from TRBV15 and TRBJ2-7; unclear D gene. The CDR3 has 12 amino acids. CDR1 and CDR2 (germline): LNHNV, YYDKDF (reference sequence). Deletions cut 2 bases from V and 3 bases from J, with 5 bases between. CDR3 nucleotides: TGTGCCACCAGCAGAATTTACTACGAGCAGTACTTC. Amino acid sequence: CATSRIYYEQYF.

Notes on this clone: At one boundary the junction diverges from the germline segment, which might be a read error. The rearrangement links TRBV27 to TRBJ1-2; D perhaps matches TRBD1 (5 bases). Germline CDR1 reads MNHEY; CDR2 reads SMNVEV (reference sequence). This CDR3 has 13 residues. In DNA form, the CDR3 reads TGTGACAGCAGTTTAGACAGCTTGGGTGGCTACACCTTC. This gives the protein CDSSLDSLGGYTF.

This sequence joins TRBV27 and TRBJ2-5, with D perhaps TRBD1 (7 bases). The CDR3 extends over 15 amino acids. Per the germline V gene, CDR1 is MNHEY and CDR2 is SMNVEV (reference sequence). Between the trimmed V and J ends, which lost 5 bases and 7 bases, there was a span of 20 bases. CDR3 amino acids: CASSPGTVAGGTQYF. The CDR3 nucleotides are TGTGCCAGCAGTCCCGGGACAGTCGCCGGGGGGACCCAGTACTTC.

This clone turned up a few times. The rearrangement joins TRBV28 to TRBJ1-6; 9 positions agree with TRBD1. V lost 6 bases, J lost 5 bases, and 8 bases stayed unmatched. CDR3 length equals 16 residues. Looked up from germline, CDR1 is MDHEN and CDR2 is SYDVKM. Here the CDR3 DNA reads TGTGCCAGCAGGGACAGGGGCCCGTTTAATAATTCACCCCTCCACTTT. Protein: CASRDRGPFNNSPLHF.

In DNA, the CDR3 is TGTGCCACCTCCACCTCGACTAGCGGTTACTACGAGCAGTACTTC. It yields the protein CATSTSTSGYYEQYF. The chain couples TRBV15 to TRBJ2-7; TRBD2 aligns across 9 bases. CDR1 and CDR2 from the germline V gene are LNHNV and YYDKDF (reference sequence). The CDR3 runs to 15 residues. Unmatched junction bases numbered 11, after V lost 8 bases and J lost 3 bases.

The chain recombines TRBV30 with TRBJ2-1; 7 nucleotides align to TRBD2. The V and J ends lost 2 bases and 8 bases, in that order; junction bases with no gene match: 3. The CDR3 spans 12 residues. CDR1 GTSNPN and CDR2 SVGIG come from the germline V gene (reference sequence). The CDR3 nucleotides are TGTGCCTGGAGTCGGGGGAGGGATGAGCAGTTCTTC. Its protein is CAWSRGRDEQFF.

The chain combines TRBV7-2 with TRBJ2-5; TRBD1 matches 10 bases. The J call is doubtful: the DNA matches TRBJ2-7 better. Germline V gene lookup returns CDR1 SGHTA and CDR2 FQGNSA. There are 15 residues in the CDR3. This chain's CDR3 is CASSLMTGGVDEQYF. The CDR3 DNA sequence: TGTGCCAGCAGCTTGATGACAGGGGGCGTCGACGAGCAGTACTTC.

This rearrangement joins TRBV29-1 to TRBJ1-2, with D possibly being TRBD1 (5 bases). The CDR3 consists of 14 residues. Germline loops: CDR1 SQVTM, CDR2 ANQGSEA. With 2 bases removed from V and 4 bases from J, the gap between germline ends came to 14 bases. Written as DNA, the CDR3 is TGCAGCGTTGAAATAGGGGTAGGCGGCTATGGCTACACCTTC. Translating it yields CSVEIGVGGYGYTF.

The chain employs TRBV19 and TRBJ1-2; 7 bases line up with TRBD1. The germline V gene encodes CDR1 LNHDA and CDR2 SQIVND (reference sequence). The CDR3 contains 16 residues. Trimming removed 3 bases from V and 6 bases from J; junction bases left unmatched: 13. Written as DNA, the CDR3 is TGTGCCAGTAGTATTTGCAGGGGGTGCTTATTTAATGGCTACACCTTC. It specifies CASSICRGCLFNGYTF.

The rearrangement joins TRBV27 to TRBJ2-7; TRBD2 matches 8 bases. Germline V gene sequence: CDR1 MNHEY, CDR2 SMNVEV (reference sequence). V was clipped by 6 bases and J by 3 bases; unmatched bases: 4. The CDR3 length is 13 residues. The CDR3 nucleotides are TGTGCCAGCAGAGGCAGCGGGAGCTACGAGCAGTACTTC. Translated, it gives CASRGSGSYEQYF.

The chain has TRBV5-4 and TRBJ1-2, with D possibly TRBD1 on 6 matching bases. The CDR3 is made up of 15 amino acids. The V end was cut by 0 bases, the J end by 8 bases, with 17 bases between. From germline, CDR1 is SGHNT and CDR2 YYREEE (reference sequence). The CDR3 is CASSLGTVPSGGYTF. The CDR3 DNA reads TGTGCCAGCAGCTTGGGGACAGTCCCTTCAGGGGGCTACACCTTC. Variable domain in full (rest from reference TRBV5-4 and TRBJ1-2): ETGVTQSPTHLIKTRGQQVTLRCSSQSGHNTVSWYQQALGQGPQFIFQYYREEENGRGNFPPRFSGLQFPNYSSELNVNALELDDSALYLCASSLGTVPSGGYTFGSGTRLTVV.

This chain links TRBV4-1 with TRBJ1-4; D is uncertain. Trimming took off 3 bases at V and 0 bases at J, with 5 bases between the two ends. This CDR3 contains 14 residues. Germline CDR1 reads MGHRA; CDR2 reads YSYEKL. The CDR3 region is CASSHTATNEKLFF. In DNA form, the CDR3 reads TGCGCCAGCAGCCACACTGCAACTAATGAAAAACTGTTTTTT.

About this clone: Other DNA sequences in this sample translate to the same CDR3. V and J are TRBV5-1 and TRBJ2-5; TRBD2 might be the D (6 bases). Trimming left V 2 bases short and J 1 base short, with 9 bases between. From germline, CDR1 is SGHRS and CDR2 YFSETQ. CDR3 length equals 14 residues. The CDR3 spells CASSLGGAQETQYF. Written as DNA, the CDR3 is TGCGCCAGCAGCTTAGGCGGGGCCCAAGAGACCCAGTACTTC.